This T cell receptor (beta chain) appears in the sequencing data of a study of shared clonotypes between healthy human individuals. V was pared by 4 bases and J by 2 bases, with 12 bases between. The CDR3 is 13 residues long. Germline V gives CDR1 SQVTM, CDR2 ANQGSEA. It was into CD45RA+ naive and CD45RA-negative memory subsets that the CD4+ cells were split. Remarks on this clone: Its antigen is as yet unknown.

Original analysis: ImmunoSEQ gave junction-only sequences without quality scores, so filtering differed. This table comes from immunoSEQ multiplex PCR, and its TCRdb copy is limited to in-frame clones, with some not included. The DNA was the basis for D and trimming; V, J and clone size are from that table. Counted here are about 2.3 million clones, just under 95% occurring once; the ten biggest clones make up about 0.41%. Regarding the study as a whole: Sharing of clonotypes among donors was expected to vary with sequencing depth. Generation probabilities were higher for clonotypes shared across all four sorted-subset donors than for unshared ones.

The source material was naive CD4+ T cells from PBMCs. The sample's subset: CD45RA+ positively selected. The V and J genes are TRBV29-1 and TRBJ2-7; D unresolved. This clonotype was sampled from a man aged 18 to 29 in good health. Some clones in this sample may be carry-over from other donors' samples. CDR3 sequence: CSVVQLTTYEQYF. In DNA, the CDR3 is TGCAGCGTTGTTCAGCTTACAACCTACGAGCAGTACTTC.